These 23 T cell receptor beta chains came from one sample sequenced in a study of metastatic and nonmetastatic thyroid tumors. Through MiXCR, TCRdb re-clonotyped the PCR reads. The table lists tens of thousands of clones, 15% to 20% of them singletons, with approximately 16% in the top ten. Patients underwent thyroid surgery, and none had received any treatment before it. Specimen: blood. All receptors derive from a female donor with papillary thyroid cancer or a benign thyroid nodule (not recorded which). Some clones in this sample may be carry-over from other donors' samples.

The chain is built from TRBV25-1 and TRBJ2-3; 8 nucleotides agree with TRBD2. This CDR3 has 15 residues. J was trimmed by 4 bases and V by 3 bases; bases with no gene match: 6. Germline V gives CDR1 MGHDK, CDR2 SYGVNS. CDR3: CASSDPGGVSDTQYF. The CDR3 DNA sequence: TGTGCCAGCAGTGACCCCGGGGGGGTCTCAGATACGCAGTATTTT.

This clone was detected ten times or more. Other DNA sequences in the sample encode the same CDR3. The chain uses TRBV16 and TRBJ2-3; the D gene is possibly TRBD2 (5 bases). CDR3 length: 15 residues. Germline assignment: CDR1 KGHSY and CDR2 FQNENV. Trimming stripped 0 bases from V and 1 base from J, with 8 bases between. The CDR3 protein is CASSQSAVRTDTQYF. The CDR3 bases are TGTGCCAGCAGCCAATCAGCGGTTCGCACAGATACGCAGTATTTT. The entire variable domain, with the rest obtained from reference TRBV16 and TRBJ2-3, is as follows: GEEVAQTPKHLVRGEGQKAKLYCAPIKGHSYVFWYQQVLKNEFKFLISFQNENVFDETGMPKERFSAKCLPNSPCSLEIQATKLEDSAVYFCASSQSAVRTDTQYFGPGTRLTVL.

Only a few counts were recorded for this clone. A much larger clone lies a single base off, so this may be a read error. The J gene is TRBJ1-2, the V gene TRBV29-1; D unclear. Trimming took off 5 bases at V and 1 base at J, with 5 bases between the two ends. Germline loops: CDR1 SQVTM, CDR2 ANQGSEA. The CDR3 totals 11 residues. The CDR3 region has the DNA TGCAGCGTTCTCTATAACTATGGCTACACCTTC. This translates into CSVLYNYGYTF.

This clone was found many times. V gene TRBV5-5 combines with J gene TRBJ1-3; no firm D call. CDR3 length equals 14 residues. V lost 0 bases and J lost 1, with 5 bases in between. From germline, CDR1 is SGHKS and CDR2 YYEKEE (reference sequence). The CDR3 loop is CASSLEGSGNTIYF. The DNA of the CDR3 is TGTGCCAGCAGCTTGGAAGGGTCTGGAAACACCATATATTTT.

A few counts support this clone. A clone one base away is much larger, so this may be a read error. Other DNA sequences in the same sample also yield this CDR3. V usage is TRBV29-1 and J usage is TRBJ1-1, with 7 positions matching TRBD1. With V trimmed by 4 bases and J by 6 bases, 11 bases remained unmatched. CDR1 is SQVTM, CDR2 ANQGSEA, per germline. The CDR3 length is 14 residues. CDR3 region: CSVVFSDRVPEAFF. CDR3 coding DNA: TGCAGCGTTGTATTCTCTGACAGGGTACCTGAAGCTTTCTTT.

This clone came up a few times. The J gene is TRBJ1-5, the V gene TRBV6-1; 7 bases are a match to TRBD1. The CDR3 has 15 amino acids. J lost 5 bases, V lost 6 bases, and 10 bases had no gene match. Looked up from germline, CDR1 is MNHNS and CDR2 is SASEGT. The CDR3: CASRDSRRGHQPQHF. The CDR3 DNA reads as TGTGCCAGCAGGGACAGTCGTAGGGGGCATCAGCCCCAGCATTTT.

This clone was seen repeatedly, ten times or more. V usage is TRBV6-5 and J usage is TRBJ2-5; a weak D match, TRBD2 (6 bases). Germline CDR1 is MNHEY and CDR2 is SVGAGI. CDR3 size: 14 residues. V was pared by 0 bases and J by 2 bases, with 7 bases between. The CDR3 reads CASSYSAGQETQYF. The CDR3 bases are TGTGCCAGCAGTTACTCGGCGGGACAAGAGACCCAGTACTTC.

In its sample, this clone was seen many times. V and J are TRBV5-1 and TRBJ2-2; 9 bases are shared with TRBD1. Per the germline V gene, CDR1 is SGHRS and CDR2 is YFSETQ. J lost 0 bases, V lost 4 bases, and 10 bases had no gene match. This CDR3 contains 18 residues. The CDR3 region is CASSLLAGQGPNTGELFF. CDR3 nucleotide sequence: TGCGCCAGCAGCCTACTCGCGGGACAGGGACCGAACACCGGGGAGCTGTTTTTT.

This clone showed up just a few times. V and J are TRBV4-2 and TRBJ2-2; 9 bases map to TRBD1. The junction had 8 bases not matched to a gene; V was cut back by 4 bases and J by 5 bases. Germline values: CDR1 LGHNA, CDR2 YNFKEQ. The CDR3 totals 16 residues. In DNA form, the CDR3 reads TGTGCCAGCAGCCCAGAACCGACAGGGGGAACCGGGGAGCTGTTTTTT. Encoded protein: CASSPEPTGGTGELFF.

The gene calls are TRBV20-1 and TRBJ2-6, with D possibly matching TRBD1 (5 bases). This CDR3 has 14 amino acids. CDR1 and CDR2 from the germline V gene are DFQATT and SNEGSKA (reference sequence). The V end lost 5 bases, the J end lost 3 bases, and 11 bases lay between the germline ends. The DNA of the CDR3 is TGCAGTGCTGTCGACAGTCTTGGGGCCAACGTCCTGACTTTC. Protein: CSAVDSLGANVLTF.

Many counts were recorded for this clone. This chain uses TRBV27 with TRBJ2-2; D is tentatively TRBD1 or TRBD2 (5 bases each). The CDR3 covers 14 residues. With 4 bases removed from V and 6 bases from J, the gap between germline ends came to 12 bases. The germline CDR1 and CDR2 sequences are MNHEY and SMNVEV (reference sequence). The CDR3 region has the DNA TGTGCCAGCAGTTGGGGGATTAAGTCCGGGGAGCTGTTTTTT. It specifies CASSWGIKSGELFF.

This clone came up a few times. The junction and the germline gene differ at one end; a read error may be behind it. The chain employs TRBV12-3 or TRBV12-4 and TRBJ2-1; no definite D call. CDR3 size: 16 residues. The CDR3 reads CASTLERFVSFNDQFF. The CDR3 DNA sequence: TGTGCCAGCACCCTCGAGAGGTTTGTCTCATTCAATGATCAGTTCTTC.

Points on this clone: Just one base apart from a much larger clone, this may be a read error. This chain uses TRBV11-1 with TRBJ2-3; D ambiguous. This CDR3 spans 16 amino acids. Trimming shortened V by 4 bases and J by 2 bases, and 16 bases separated the two germline ends. CDR1 SGHAT and CDR2 FQDESV come from the germline V gene (reference sequence). The CDR3 DNA reads TGTGCCAGCAGCTGCCGGGTCCTCCTTCTCACAGATACGCAGTATTTT. This sequence encodes CASSCRVLLLTDTQYF.

This clone was counted a single time. The chain combines TRBV13 with TRBJ1-4, with a weak D call TRBD1 (6 bases). This CDR3 region has 16 residues. Germline CDR1 reads PRHDT; CDR2 reads FYEKMQ (reference sequence). V was clipped by 4 bases and J by 8 bases, with 20 bases between them. The CDR3 DNA is TGTGCCAGCAGCTCCCAGGTGAGGGACATTTACGAAAAACTGTTTTTT. Its translation: CASSSQVRDIYEKLFF. Complete variable domain (other parts from reference TRBV13 and TRBJ1-4): AAGVIQSPRHLIKEKRETATLKCYPIPRHDTVYWYQQGPGQDPQFLISFYEKMQSDKGSIPDRFSAQQFSDYHSELNMSSLELGDSALYFCASSSQVRDIYEKLFFGSGTQLSVL.

This clone is labeled as medium-sized. The rearrangement uses TRBV10-1 and TRBJ2-1; TRBD2 agrees at 11 bases. Germline CDR1 reads WNHNN; CDR2 reads SYGVQD (reference sequence). The V and J ends lost 3 bases and 5 bases, in that order; junction bases with no gene match: 9. The CDR3 has 17 residues. For the CDR3, the DNA is TGCGCCAGCAGTGACCCGAGGGGACTAGCGGACAACAATGAGCAGTTCTTC. It translates to CASSDPRGLADNNEQFF.

This chain links TRBV6-1 with TRBJ2-7; D not certain. The CDR3 has 14 amino acids. Per germline, CDR1 MNHNS and CDR2 SASEGT. The germline V and J ends were trimmed by 3 bases and 3 bases, with 12 bases remaining between them. This chain's CDR3 is CASSEMAAYYEQYF. The CDR3 coding sequence is TGTGCCAGCAGTGAGATGGCGGCGTACTACGAGCAGTACTTC.

In this sample, this clone turned up many times. The chain links TRBV9 to TRBJ2-1; 15 bases map to TRBD2. CDR3 length: 17 amino acids. CDR1 and CDR2 (germline): SGDLS, YYNGEE. The ends lost 3 bases at V and 8 bases at J; junction bases unmatched: 9. The CDR3 nucleotides read TGTGCCAGCAGCGCCGGGACTAGCGGGGGGAGGAGGGATGAGCAGTTCTTC. This translates into CASSAGTSGGRRDEQFF. Supplemented by reference TRBV9 and TRBJ2-1, the full variable domain reads DSGVTQTPKHLITATGQRVTLRCSPRSGDLSVYWYQQSLDQGLQFLIQYYNGEERAKGNILERFSAQQFPDLHSELNLSSLELGDSALYFCASSAGTSGGRRDEQFFGPGTRLTVL.

This clone was observed many times. This chain links TRBV7-9 with TRBJ2-7; 11 positions agree with TRBD2. CDR3 length equals 16 residues. V lost 4 bases, J lost 1 base, and 6 bases stayed unmatched. The germline V gene encodes CDR1 SEHNR and CDR2 FQNEAQ (reference sequence). As DNA, the CDR3 is TGTGCCAGCAGCTACACTAGCGGGAGTAATTCCTACGAGCAGTACTTC. As protein: CASSYTSGSNSYEQYF.

In this sample, this clone turned up many times. The DNA of the CDR3 is TGTGCCAGCAGCCCTGAGACAGGGGGCGGCACTGAAGCTTTCTTT. Translation: CASSPETGGGTEAFF. V usage is TRBV5-5 and J usage is TRBJ1-1; 10 bases are shared with TRBD1. CDR1 is SGHKS, CDR2 YYEKEE, per germline (reference sequence). CDR3 length: 15 residues. The trim removed 4 bases at V and 4 bases at J, leaving 7 bases unmatched. The full variable domain, completed using reference TRBV5-5 and TRBJ1-1, is DAGVTQSPTHLIKTRGQQVTLRCSPISGHKSVSWYQQVLGQGPQFIFQYYEKEERGRGNFPDRFSARQFPNYSSELNVNALLLGDSALYLCASSPETGGGTEAFFGQGTRLTVV.

This clone was observed a single time. The J gene is TRBJ2-7, the V gene TRBV20-1; D possibly corresponds to TRBD1 (5 bases). The CDR3 length is 12 residues. Germline assignment: CDR1 DFQATT and CDR2 SNEGSKA (reference sequence). The CDR3 nucleotides read TGCAGCTGGCTACAGGCTAATAACGAGCAGTACTTC. It specifies CSWLQANNEQYF.

Concerning this clone: One junction end disagrees with the germline gene, perhaps due to a read error. This chain connects TRBV19 to TRBJ2-1; D may match TRBD1 or TRBD2 (6 bases each). This CDR3 has 16 amino acids. Germline V CDR1 and CDR2: LNHDA, SQIVND (reference sequence). Here the CDR3 DNA reads TGTCCCAGTAGTATAGCCTGGAGGGGGTCCTACAATGAGCAGTTCTTC. As protein: CPSSIAWRGSYNEQFF.

This clone was counted ten times or more. Other nucleotide sequences in the sample specify the same CDR3. The rearrangement joins TRBV3-1 to TRBJ2-3; D uncertain. This CDR3 comprises 11 residues. Trimming took off 3 bases at V and 2 bases at J, with 0 bases between the two ends. Germline V gene lookup returns CDR1 LGHDT and CDR2 YNNKEL (reference sequence). CDR3 DNA sequence: TGTGCCAGCAGCCACACAGATACGCAGTATTTT. This sequence encodes CASSHTDTQYF.

This clone was counted between two and nine times. At one end the junction does not follow the germline gene, possibly because of a read error. The chain employs TRBV6-4 and TRBJ2-6; possibly TRBD1 or TRBD2 for D (6 bases each). The length of the CDR3 is 18 residues. CDR1 is MRHNA, CDR2 SNTAGT, per germline. DNA of the CDR3: TGTGCCAGCATACCCCGGGGGCCCGTTATCTCTGTGGCCAACGTCCTGACTTTC. This codes for CASIPRGPVISVANVLTF.